Presented here are 24 T cell receptor beta chains from one specimen sequenced in a study of blood T cells in healthy people across ages. A second PCR, run for roughly 6 to 11 cycles, used a sample-barcoded 5' primer plus a J-beta primer mix. Each CDR3 protein gets one entry after TCRdb re-called the 5' RACE reads with MiXCR. This repertoire shows approximately 780,000 distinct CDR3 sequences, roughly 25% found once; its top ten account for around 2.9%. These data also featured in a second study, about T cells of mothers and their children.

The material sequenced was blood. The receptors here all came from a boy between 10 and 17 years old in good health.

This clonotype was observed a handful of times. The V gene is TRBV6-5, the J gene TRBJ2-7, with D unresolved. V dropped 0 bases and J dropped 2 bases, with 8 bases sitting between them. Per germline, CDR1 MNHEY and CDR2 SVGAGI. The CDR3 covers 14 residues. CDR3 sequence reads: CASSYSPSTYEQYF. As DNA, the CDR3 is TGTGCCAGCAGTTACTCTCCCAGTACCTACGAGCAGTACTTC.

The chain recombines TRBV5-1 with TRBJ2-5; D unclear. Germline V gene lookup returns CDR1 SGHRS and CDR2 YFSETQ. The CDR3 is made up of 14 amino acids. V lost 0 bases and J 5 bases, leaving 11 bases between the germline ends. CDR3 region: CASSLEGTTETQYF. The CDR3 bases are TGCGCCAGCAGCTTGGAAGGAACGACGGAGACCCAGTACTTC.

The rearrangement uses TRBV2 and TRBJ2-5; 9 positions agree with TRBD1. Gene TRBJ2-1 matches the end of the DNA better, so the J call may be wrong. Germline V gives CDR1 SNHLY, CDR2 FYNNEI. There are 16 residues in the CDR3. The CDR3, as DNA: TGTGCCAGCAGTGTACCCCGGGACAGGGTAGTGGATGAGCAGTTCTTC. Its protein product is CASSVPRDRVVDEQFF.

The genes are TRBV7-3 and TRBJ1-2; 9 positions agree with TRBD1. Germline CDR1 and CDR2: SGHTA and FQGTGA. The CDR3 has 16 amino acids. With V trimmed by 5 bases and J by 5 bases, 12 bases remained unmatched. This CDR3 reads CASSHGQGRPKYGYTF. The CDR3 bases are TGTGCCAGCAGCCATGGACAGGGGCGGCCAAAATATGGCTACACCTTC.

The V and J genes are TRBV10-3 and TRBJ1-2; D might be TRBD1 (6 bases). The CDR3 runs 17 residues. CDR1 ENHRY and CDR2 SYGVKD come from the germline V gene. Trimming left V 4 bases short and J 1 base short, with 19 bases between. Here the CDR3 reads CAISGGLSGQNNYGYTF. DNA for the CDR3: TGTGCCATCAGTGGAGGACTTTCGGGACAAAATAACTATGGCTACACCTTC.

This clonotype was detected only a few times. This sequence joins TRBV7-3 and TRBJ2-4; TRBD2 matches at 9 bases. Germline V gene data show CDR1 as SGHTA and CDR2 as FQGTGA. The CDR3 loop spans 17 amino acids. Losses at the gene ends were 4 bases for V and 0 bases for J; bases not matched to a gene: 7. CDR3 in amino acids: CASSSTGLAQAKNIQYF. In DNA, the CDR3 is TGTGCCAGCAGCTCTACTGGACTAGCGCAAGCCAAAAACATTCAGTACTTC. The whole variable domain, remainder taken from reference TRBV7-3 and TRBJ2-4, is GAGVSQTPSNKVTEKGKYVELRCDPISGHTALYWYRQSLGQGPEFLIYFQGTGAADDSGLPNDRFFAVRPEGSVSTLKIQRTERGDSAVYLCASSSTGLAQAKNIQYFGAGTRLSVL.

Only a few counts were recorded for this clonotype. The chain couples TRBV7-9 to TRBJ1-3; D call uncertain. Trimming pared 2 bases from V and 4 bases from J, leaving 12 bases between. This CDR3 has 15 residues. From germline, CDR1 is SEHNR and CDR2 FQNEAQ (reference sequence). In DNA, the CDR3 is TGTGCCAGCAGCTTATATGGAGGGTCGGGAAACACCATATATTTT. The encoded protein is CASSLYGGSGNTIYF. Complete variable domain (other parts from reference TRBV7-9 and TRBJ1-3): DTGVSQNPRHKITKRGQNVTFRCDPISEHNRLYWYRQTLGQGPEFLTYFQNEAQLEKSRLLSDRFSAERPKGSFSTLEIQRTEQGDSAMYLCASSLYGGSGNTIYFGEGSWLTVV.

The genes are TRBV29-1 and TRBJ1-3, with D possibly matching TRBD1 (5 bases). Germline CDR1 reads SQVTM; CDR2 reads ANQGSEA. The V end was cut by 6 bases, the J end by 1 base, with 16 bases between. The CDR3 has 15 amino acids. This CDR3 reads CSVARAASSGNTIYF. For the CDR3, the DNA is TGCAGCGTCGCCAGGGCCGCATCATCTGGAAACACCATATATTTT.

This clonotype was counted once. The V gene is TRBV11-2, the J gene TRBJ1-1; the match to TRBD1 covers 7 bases. CDR1 SGHAT and CDR2 FQNNGV come from the germline V gene. The CDR3 consists of 15 residues. Trimming at V came to 5 bases and at J to 3 bases, leaving 9 bases not matched to a gene. The CDR3 loop is CASSMRTGPDTEAFF. Here the CDR3 DNA reads TGTGCCAGCAGCATGAGGACAGGCCCTGACACTGAAGCTTTCTTT.

This chain joins TRBV29-1 and TRBJ1-2; 8 bases are a match to TRBD1. Trimming took 6 bases from V and 2 from J; bases not matched to a gene: 11. The germline gives CDR1 SQVTM, CDR2 ANQGSEA. There are 15 residues in the CDR3. The CDR3 nucleotides are TGCAGCGTCCCAAGGGCCCAGGGGGCGAACTATGGCTACACCTTC. This translates into CSVPRAQGANYGYTF.

This clonotype was observed a few times. The chain combines TRBV20-1 with TRBJ1-2; D remains unclear. V shed 6 bases and J shed 6 bases, with 14 bases lying between them. The CDR3 has 12 residues. CDR1 and CDR2 from the germline V gene are DFQATT and SNEGSKA (reference sequence). CDR3 coding DNA: TGCAGTGCAAGAAGTCACGGGGATGGCTACACCTTC. This translates into CSARSHGDGYTF.

The chain employs TRBV4-1 and TRBJ1-3, with TRBD1 matching over 10 bases. From germline, CDR1 is MGHRA and CDR2 YSYEKL. J gave up 8 bases and V 0 bases, and 7 bases lay outside the gene matches. The CDR3 loop spans 16 amino acids. CDR3 bases: TGCGCCAGCAGCCAAGATAAGGGGGACAGGGGAGACACCATATATTTT. Translating it yields CASSQDKGDRGDTIYF.

This chain links TRBV2 with TRBJ2-4; D not certain. The length of the CDR3 is 15 residues. Between the trimmed V and J ends, which lost 3 bases and 0 bases, there was a span of 9 bases. The V gene's germline CDR1 is SNHLY and CDR2 FYNNEI. DNA for the CDR3: TGTGCCAGCAGTGATCCCCAGATAGCCAAAAACATTCAGTACTTC. As protein: CASSDPQIAKNIQYF.

The rearrangement uses TRBV24-1 and TRBJ2-5, with 9 bases aligning to TRBD2. V shed 4 bases, J shed 7 bases, and the junction held 12 bases outside the gene matches. The germline V gene encodes CDR1 KGHDR and CDR2 SFDVKD. The CDR3 loop spans 16 amino acids. The DNA for the CDR3 is TGTGCCACCAGTGAGCCTACCTCGACTAGCGGAGGGACCCAGTACTTC. Translation gives CATSEPTSTSGGTQYF.

Note on this clonotype: One end of the junction fails to match germline, which may point to a read error. The rearrangement joins TRBV11-2 to TRBJ2-6; maybe TRBD1 (5 bases). The CDR3 length is 16 residues. Germline V CDR1 and CDR2: SGHAT, FQNNGV. The chain's CDR3 is CASSVRPGSGANVLAF. CDR3 sequence (DNA): TGTGCCAGCAGCGTCAGGCCAGGGTCTGGGGCCAACGTCCTGGCTTTC.

The chain has TRBV9 and TRBJ2-1; D call uncertain. The CDR3 covers 15 residues. Between the trimmed V and J ends, which lost 1 base and 5 bases, there was a span of 13 bases. CDR1 and CDR2 from the germline V gene are SGDLS and YYNGEE. Written as DNA, the CDR3 is TGTGCCAGCAGCGTATCGGTGGGTTCGCACAATGAGCAGTTCTTC. Translated, it gives CASSVSVGSHNEQFF.

V and J are TRBV18 and TRBJ2-2; the D gene is possibly TRBD2 (6 bases). V lost 6 bases and J lost 5, with 16 bases in between. The length of the CDR3 is 15 residues. Germline CDR1 and CDR2: KGHSH and LQKENI. The CDR3 DNA sequence: TGTGCCAGCTCCCCGCGGGACTTGACGACCGGGGAGCTGTTTTTT. Its protein is CASSPRDLTTGELFF.

There are a few counts of this clonotype. V is TRBV6-6 and J is TRBJ2-5; D may be TRBD2 (5 bases). Trimming cost V 2 bases and J 9 bases, with 7 bases left between them. The CDR3 runs 11 residues. Germline CDR1 MNHNY, CDR2 SVGAGI (reference sequence). The CDR3 reads CASSYQEAQYF. The CDR3 coding sequence is TGTGCCAGCAGTTACCAGGAGGCCCAGTACTTC.

This clonotype was seen a few times. The genes are TRBV11-2 and TRBJ1-4; TRBD1 might be the D (5 bases). V was trimmed by 3 bases and J by 14 bases, leaving 19 bases between them. CDR1 is SGHAT, CDR2 FQNNGV, per germline. This CDR3 is 14 amino acids long. The DNA of the CDR3 is TGTGCCAGCAGCTTTAATTTAGGGCAGGGAAAGCTGTTTTTT. Protein sequence: CASSFNLGQGKLFF. The full variable domain, rest sourced from reference TRBV11-2 and TRBJ1-4, is EAGVAQSPRYKIIEKRQSVAFWCNPISGHATLYWYQQILGQGPKLLIQFQNNGVVDDSQLPKDRFSAERLKGVDSTLKIQPAKLEDSAVYLCASSFNLGQGKLFFGSGTQLSVL.

CDR3 bases: TGTGCCAGCAGCCCTAGCGGCGACGATCGGGAGACCCAGTACTTC. Its protein is CASSPSGDDRETQYF. The V gene is TRBV11-2, the J gene TRBJ2-5, with 7 bases lining up with TRBD2. V shed 5 bases and J 5 bases; nucleotides not matched to a gene: 11. Looked up from germline, CDR1 is SGHAT and CDR2 is FQNNGV. This CDR3 region has 15 residues.

The chain carries TRBV29-1 and TRBJ2-3; D uncertain. Trimming removed 7 bases from V and 1 base from J, with 12 bases in between. Germline V CDR1 and CDR2: SQVTM, ANQGSEA. This CDR3 is built from 13 residues. Written as DNA, the CDR3 is TGCAGCGGAACCTGGATGGGCACAGATACGCAGTATTTT. Its translation is CSGTWMGTDTQYF.

DNA of the CDR3: TGTGCCTGGAGTCTACCCCCTCCCGGACTAGTTGGAGAGACCCAGTACTTC. Protein product: CAWSLPPPGLVGETQYF. The chain has TRBV30 and TRBJ2-5, with TRBD2 identical over 7 bases. The CDR3 consists of 17 residues. CDR1 and CDR2 from the germline V gene are GTSNPN and SVGIG (reference sequence). The J segment lost 4 bases and the V segment lost 2 bases, leaving 16 bases of the junction unmatched.

Only a few counts were recorded for this clonotype. The chain employs TRBV7-3 and TRBJ2-1; TRBD2 matches 7 bases. The J call is uncertain, as TRBJ2-5 better fits the DNA end. The CDR3 runs to 15 residues. Germline V CDR1 and CDR2: SGHTA, FQGTGA. The CDR3 loop reads CASSLTAGRVETQYF. The CDR3 region has the DNA TGTGCCAGCAGCTTGACAGCGGGGAGGGTTGAGACCCAGTACTTC.

The chain has TRBV20-1 and TRBJ1-5; 7 positions match TRBD1. The germline gives CDR1 DFQATT, CDR2 SNEGSKA (reference sequence). This CDR3 is 13 amino acids long. The ends lost 5 bases at V and 9 bases at J; junction bases unmatched: 10. The CDR3 nucleotides read TGCAGTGCTGGGGCAGGGGGGATGGGGCCCCAGCATTTT. It yields the protein CSAGAGGMGPQHF.